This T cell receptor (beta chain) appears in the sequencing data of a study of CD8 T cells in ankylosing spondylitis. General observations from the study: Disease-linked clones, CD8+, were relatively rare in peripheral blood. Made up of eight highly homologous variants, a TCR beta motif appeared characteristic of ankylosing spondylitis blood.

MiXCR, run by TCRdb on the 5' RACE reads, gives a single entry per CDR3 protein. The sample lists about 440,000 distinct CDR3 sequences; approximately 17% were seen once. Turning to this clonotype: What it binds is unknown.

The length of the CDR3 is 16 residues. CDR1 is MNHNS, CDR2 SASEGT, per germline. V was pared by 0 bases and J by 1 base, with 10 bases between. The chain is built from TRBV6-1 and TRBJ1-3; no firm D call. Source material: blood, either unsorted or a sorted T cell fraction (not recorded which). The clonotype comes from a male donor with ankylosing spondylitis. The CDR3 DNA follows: TGTGCCAGCAGTGAAGCGCGCGGGGTGTCTGGAAACACCATATATTTT. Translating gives CASSEARGVSGNTIYF.